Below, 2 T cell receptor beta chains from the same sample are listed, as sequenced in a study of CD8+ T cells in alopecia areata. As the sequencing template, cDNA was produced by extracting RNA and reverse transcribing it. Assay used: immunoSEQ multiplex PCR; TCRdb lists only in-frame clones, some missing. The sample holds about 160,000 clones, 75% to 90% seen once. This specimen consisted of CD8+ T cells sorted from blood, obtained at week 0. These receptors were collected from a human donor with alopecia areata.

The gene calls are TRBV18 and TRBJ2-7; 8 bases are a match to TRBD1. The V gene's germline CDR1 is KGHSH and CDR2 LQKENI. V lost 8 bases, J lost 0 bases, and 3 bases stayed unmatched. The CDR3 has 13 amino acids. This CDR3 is CASTQGGSYEQYF. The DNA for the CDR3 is TGTGCCAGCACACAGGGGGGCTCCTACGAGCAGTACTTC.

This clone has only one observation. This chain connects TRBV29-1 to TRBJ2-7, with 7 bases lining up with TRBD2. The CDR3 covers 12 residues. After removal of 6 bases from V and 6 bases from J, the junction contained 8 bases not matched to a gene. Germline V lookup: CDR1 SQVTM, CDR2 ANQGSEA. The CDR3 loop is CSVGDAGVEQYF. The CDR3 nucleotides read TGCAGCGTGGGGGATGCGGGGGTCGAGCAGTACTTC.